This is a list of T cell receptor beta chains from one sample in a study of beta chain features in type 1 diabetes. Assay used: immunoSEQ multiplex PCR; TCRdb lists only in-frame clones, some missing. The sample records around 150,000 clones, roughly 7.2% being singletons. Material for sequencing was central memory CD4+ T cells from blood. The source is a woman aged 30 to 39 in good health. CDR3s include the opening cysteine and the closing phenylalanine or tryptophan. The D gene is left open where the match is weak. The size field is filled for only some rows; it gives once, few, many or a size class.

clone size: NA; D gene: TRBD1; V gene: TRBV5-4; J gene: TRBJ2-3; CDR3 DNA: TGTGCCCAGAGAACAGGGGGCACAGATACGCAGTATTTT; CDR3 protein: CAQRTGGTDTQYF
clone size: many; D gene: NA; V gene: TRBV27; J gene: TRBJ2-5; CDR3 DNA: TGTGCCAGCAGTACCAGACAAGAGACCCAGTACTTC; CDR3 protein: CASSTRQETQYF
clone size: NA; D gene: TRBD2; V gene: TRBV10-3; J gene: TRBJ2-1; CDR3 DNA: TGTGCCATCGGAAGTGGGAGGCTAGCGGAGATTAATGAGCAGTTCTTC; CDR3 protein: CAIGSGRLAEINEQFF
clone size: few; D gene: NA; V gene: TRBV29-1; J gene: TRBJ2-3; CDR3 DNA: TGCAGCGTTGGGGGTGGCCGCGGGGCTAGCACAGATACGCAGTATTTT; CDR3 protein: CSVGGGRGASTDTQYF
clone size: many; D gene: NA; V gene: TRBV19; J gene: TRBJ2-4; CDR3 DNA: TGTGCCAGTAGTATAGGAGGAGGGGCGGACATTCAGTACTTC; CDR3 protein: CASSIGGGADIQYF
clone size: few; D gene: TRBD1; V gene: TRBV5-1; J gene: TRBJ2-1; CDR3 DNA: TGCGCCAGCAGCTTTTCTCCAGGGGGCATAGATGAGCAGTTCTTC; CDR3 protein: CASSFSPGGIDEQFF
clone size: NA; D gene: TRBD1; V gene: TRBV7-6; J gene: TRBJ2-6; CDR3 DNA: TGTGCCAGCAGCAAGGGACAGGGGGCGTTTGGGGCCAACGTCCTGACTTTC; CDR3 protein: CASSKGQGAFGANVLTF
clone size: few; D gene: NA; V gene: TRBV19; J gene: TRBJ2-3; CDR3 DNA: TGTGCCAGTAGTATTGCCCGGACAGATACGCAGTATTTT; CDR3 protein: CASSIARTDTQYF
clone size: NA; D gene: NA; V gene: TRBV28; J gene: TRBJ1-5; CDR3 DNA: TGTGCCAGCAGTTTAAACAGATATAGCAATCAGCCCCAGCATTTT; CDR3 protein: CASSLNRYSNQPQHF
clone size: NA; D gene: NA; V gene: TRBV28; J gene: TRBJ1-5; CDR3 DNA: TGTGCCAGCAGCACTACCTCTAAGCCCCAGCATTTT; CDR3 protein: CASSTTSKPQHF
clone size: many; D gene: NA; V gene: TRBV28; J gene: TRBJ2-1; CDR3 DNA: TGTGCCAGCACCTCGGCCAGCGGAAGCTCCTACAATGAGCAGTTCTTC; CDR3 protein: CASTSASGSSYNEQFF
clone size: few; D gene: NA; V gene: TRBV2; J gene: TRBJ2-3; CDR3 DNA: TGTGCCAGCAGTGTCAGGGGCACAGATACGCAGTATTTT; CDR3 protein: CASSVRGTDTQYF
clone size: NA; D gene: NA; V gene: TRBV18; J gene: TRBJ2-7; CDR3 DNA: TGTGCCAGCTCACCACCGGACATCAGGTTGGAGCAGTACTTC; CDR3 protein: CASSPPDIRLEQYF
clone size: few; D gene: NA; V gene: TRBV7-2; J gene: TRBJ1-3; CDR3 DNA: TGTGCCAGCAGCTTAGGCACTGGGGCGTTAAGAAACACCATATATTTT; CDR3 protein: CASSLGTGALRNTIYF
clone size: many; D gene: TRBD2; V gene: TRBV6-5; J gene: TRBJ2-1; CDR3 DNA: TGTGCCAGCAGTAAAAGGACTAGCGGGAGGAATGAGCAGTTCTTC; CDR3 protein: CASSKRTSGRNEQFF
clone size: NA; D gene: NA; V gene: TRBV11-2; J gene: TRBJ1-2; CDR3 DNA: TGTGCCAGCAGCTTCACCCCGAGATATGGCTACACCTTC; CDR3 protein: CASSFTPRYGYTF
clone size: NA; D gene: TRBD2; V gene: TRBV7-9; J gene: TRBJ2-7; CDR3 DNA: TGTGCCAGCAGCCAAGTCCTAGCGGGGTACTACGAGCAGTACTTC; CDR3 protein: CASSQVLAGYYEQYF
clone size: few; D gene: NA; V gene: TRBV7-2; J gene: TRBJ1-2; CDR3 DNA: TGTGCCAGCAGCCTGGGCATCGACTATGGCTACACCTTC; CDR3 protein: CASSLGIDYGYTF
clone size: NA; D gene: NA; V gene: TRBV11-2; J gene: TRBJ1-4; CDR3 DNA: TGTGCCAGCAGCACCGCACAGGGAGCTAATGAAAAACTGTTTTTT; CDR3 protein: CASSTAQGANEKLFF
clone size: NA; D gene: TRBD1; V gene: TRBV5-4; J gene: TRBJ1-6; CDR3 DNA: TGTGCCAGCAGCTTGGCCTTGAGGACAGGAGGATCCCTCCACTTT; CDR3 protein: CASSLALRTGGSLHF
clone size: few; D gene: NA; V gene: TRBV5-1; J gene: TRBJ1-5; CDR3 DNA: TGCGCCAGCAGGGTGAGGGAAGATCAGCCCCAGCATTTT; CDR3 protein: CASRVREDQPQHF
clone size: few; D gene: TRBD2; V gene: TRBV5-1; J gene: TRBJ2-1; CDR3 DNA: TGCGCCAGCTTCCCGGGGGGTGGGTCCTACAATGAGCAGTTCTTC; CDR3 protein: CASFPGGGSYNEQFF
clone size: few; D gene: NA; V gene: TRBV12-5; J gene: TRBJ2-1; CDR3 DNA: TGTGCTAGTGGTTTAATCCCGAACGGCAATGAGCAGTTCTTC; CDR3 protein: CASGLIPNGNEQFF
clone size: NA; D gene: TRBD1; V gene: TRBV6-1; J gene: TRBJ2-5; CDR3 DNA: TGTGCCAGCAGATTGGGACAGGGGGGAGAGACCCAGTACTTC; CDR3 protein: CASRLGQGGETQYF
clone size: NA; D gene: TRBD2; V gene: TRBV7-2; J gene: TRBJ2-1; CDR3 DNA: TGTGCCAGCAGTTTAGCGGGAGAAATCGATGAGCAGTTCTTC; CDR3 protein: CASSLAGEIDEQFF
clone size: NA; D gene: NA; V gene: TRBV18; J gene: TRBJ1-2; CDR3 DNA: TGTGCCAGCTCACCACCGGCAGGGGTGGGCTACACCTTC; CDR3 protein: CASSPPAGVGYTF
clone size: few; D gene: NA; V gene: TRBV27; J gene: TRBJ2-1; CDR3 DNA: TGTGCCAGCAGTTTTGAGGGCCTAGGAAATGAGCAGTTCTTC; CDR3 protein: CASSFEGLGNEQFF
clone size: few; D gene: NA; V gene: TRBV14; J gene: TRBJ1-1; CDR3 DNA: TGTGCCAGCAGGTTCAGGCCAAACACTGAAGCTTTCTTT; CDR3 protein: CASRFRPNTEAFF
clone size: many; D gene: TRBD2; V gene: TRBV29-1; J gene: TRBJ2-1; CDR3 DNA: TGCAGCGTTGAAGGCGGGAGTCCCCACAATGAGCAGTTCTTC; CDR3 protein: CSVEGGSPHNEQFF
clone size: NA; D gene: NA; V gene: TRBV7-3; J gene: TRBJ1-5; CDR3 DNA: TGTGCCAGCAGCTTAAGCACAGACCAGCCCCAGCATTTT; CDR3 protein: CASSLSTDQPQHF